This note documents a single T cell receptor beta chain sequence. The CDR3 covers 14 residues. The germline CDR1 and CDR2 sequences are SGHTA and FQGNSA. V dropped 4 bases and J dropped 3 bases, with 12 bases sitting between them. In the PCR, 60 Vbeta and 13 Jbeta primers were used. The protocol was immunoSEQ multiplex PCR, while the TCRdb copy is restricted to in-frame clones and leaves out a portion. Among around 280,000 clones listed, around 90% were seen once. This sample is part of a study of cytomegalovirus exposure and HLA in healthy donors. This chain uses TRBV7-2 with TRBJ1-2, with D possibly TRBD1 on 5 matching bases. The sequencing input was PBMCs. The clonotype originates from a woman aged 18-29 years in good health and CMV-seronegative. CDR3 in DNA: TGTGCCAGCAGCTCCAGACAGACCTACTATGGCTACACCTTC. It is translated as CASSSRQTYYGYTF.